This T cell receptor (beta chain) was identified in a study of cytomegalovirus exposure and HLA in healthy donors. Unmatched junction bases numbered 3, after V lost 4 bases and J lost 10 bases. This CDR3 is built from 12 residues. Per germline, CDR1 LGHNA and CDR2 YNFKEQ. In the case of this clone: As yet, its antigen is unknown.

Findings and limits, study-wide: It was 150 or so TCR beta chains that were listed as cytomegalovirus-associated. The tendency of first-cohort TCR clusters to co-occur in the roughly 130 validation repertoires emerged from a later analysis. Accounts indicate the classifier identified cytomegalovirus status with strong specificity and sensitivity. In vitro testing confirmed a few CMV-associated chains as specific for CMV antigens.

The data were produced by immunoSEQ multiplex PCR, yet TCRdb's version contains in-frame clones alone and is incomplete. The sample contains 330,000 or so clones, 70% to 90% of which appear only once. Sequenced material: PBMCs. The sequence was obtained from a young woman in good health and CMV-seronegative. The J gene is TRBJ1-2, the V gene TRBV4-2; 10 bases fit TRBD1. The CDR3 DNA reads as TGTGCCAGCAGCCCAGGGACAGGGGTCTACACCTTC. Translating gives CASSPGTGVYTF.